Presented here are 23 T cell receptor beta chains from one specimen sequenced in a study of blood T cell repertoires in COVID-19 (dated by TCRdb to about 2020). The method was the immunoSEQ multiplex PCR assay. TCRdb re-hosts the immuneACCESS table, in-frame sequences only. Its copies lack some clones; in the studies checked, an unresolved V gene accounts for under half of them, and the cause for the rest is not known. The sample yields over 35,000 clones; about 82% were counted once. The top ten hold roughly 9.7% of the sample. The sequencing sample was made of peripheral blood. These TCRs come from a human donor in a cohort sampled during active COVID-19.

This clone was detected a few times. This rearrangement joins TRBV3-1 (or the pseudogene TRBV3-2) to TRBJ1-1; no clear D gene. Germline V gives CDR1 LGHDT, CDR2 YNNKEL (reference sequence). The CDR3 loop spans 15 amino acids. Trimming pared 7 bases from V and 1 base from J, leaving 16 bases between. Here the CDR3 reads CASTGVGRENTEAFF. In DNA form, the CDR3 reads TGTGCCAGCACCGGAGTGGGGAGGGAGAACACTGAAGCTTTCTTT.

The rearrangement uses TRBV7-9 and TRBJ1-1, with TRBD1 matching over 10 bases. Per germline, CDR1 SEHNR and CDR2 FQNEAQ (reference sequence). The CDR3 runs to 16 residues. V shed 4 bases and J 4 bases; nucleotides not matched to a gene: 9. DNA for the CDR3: TGTGCCAGCAGCTCGGGGACAGGGGTTGGGAGCACTGAAGCTTTCTTT. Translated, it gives CASSSGTGVGSTEAFF. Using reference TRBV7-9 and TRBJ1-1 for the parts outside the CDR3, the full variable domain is DTGVSQNPRHKITKRGQNVTFRCDPISEHNRLYWYRQTLGQGPEFLTYFQNEAQLEKSRLLSDRFSAERPKGSFSTLEIQRTEQGDSAMYLCASSSGTGVGSTEAFFGQGTRLTVV.

Written as DNA, the CDR3 is TGTGCCATCAGTGATCAGGGCTACGAGCAGTACTTC. It is translated as CAISDQGYEQYF. V gene TRBV10-3 combines with J gene TRBJ2-7; tentatively, D is TRBD1 (5 bases). The CDR3 consists of 12 residues. Germline CDR1 is ENHRY and CDR2 is SYGVKD. V was trimmed by 3 bases and J by 3 bases, leaving 6 bases between them.

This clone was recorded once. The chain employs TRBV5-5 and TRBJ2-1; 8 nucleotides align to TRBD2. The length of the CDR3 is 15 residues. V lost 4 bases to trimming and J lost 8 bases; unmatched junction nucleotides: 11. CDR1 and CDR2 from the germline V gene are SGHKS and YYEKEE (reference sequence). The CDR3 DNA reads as TGTGCCAGCAGCGAAGGAAGGACTAGCCCAGATGAGCAGTTCTTC. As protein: CASSEGRTSPDEQFF.

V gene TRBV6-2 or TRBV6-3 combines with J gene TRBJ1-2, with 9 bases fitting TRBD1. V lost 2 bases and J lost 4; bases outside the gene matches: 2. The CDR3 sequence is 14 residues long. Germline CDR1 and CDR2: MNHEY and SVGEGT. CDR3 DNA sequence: TGTGCCAGCAGTTACGGGACAGGGATCTATGGCTACACCTTC. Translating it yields CASSYGTGIYGYTF.

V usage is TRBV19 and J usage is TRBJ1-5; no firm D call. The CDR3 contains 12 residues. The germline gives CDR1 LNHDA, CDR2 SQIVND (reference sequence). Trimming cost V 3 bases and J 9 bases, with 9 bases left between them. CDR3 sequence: CASSMVEGPQHF. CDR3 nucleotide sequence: TGTGCCAGTAGTATGGTAGAGGGGCCCCAGCATTTT.

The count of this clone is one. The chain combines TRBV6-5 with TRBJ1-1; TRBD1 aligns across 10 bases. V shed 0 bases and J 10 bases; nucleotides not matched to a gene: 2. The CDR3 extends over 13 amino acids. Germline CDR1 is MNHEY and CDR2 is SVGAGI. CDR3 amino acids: CASSYSDRGRAFF. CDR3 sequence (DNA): TGTGCCAGCAGTTACTCCGACAGGGGGCGAGCTTTCTTT.

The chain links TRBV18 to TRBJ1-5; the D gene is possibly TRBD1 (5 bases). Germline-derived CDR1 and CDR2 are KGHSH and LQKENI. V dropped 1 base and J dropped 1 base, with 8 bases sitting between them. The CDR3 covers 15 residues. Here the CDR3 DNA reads TGTGCCAGCTCACCACGGGACTTGAGCAATCAGCCCCAGCATTTT. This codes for CASSPRDLSNQPQHF.

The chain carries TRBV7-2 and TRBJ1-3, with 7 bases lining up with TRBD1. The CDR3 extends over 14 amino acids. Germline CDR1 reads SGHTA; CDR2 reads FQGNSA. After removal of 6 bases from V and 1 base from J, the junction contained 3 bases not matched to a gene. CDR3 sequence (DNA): TGTGCCAGCAGGCTGGGACAGTCTGGAAACACCATATATTTT. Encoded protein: CASRLGQSGNTIYF.

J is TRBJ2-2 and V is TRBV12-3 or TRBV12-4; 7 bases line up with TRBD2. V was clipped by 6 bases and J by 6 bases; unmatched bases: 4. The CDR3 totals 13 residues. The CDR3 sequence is CASSTRGAGELFF. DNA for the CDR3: TGTGCCAGCAGCACCCGGGGGGCCGGGGAGCTGTTTTTT.

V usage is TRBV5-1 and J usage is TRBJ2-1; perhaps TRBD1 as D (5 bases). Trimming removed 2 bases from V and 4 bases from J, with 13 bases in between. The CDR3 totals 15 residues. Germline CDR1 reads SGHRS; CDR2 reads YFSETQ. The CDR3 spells CASSLGRALYNEQFF. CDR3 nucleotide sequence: TGCGCCAGCAGCTTAGGCAGGGCTCTTTACAATGAGCAGTTCTTC.

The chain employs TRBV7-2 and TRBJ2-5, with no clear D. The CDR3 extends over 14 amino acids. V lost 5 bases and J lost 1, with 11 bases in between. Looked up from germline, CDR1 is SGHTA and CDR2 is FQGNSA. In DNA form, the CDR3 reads TGTGCCAGCAGCGCCTCTGTCAGCCAAGAGACCCAGTACTTC. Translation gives CASSASVSQETQYF.

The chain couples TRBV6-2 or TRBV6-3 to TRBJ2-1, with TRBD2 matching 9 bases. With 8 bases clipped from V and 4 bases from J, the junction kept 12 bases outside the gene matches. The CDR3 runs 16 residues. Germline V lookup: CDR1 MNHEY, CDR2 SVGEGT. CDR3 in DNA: TGTGCCAGCGGTTCTGCGGGGGGGCCGGAGTACAATGAGCAGTTCTTC. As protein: CASGSAGGPEYNEQFF.

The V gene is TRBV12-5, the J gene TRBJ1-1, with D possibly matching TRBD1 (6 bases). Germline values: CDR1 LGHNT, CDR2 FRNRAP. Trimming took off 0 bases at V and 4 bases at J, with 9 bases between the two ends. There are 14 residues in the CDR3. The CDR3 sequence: CASGLVNRVTEAFF. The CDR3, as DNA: TGTGCTAGTGGTTTGGTAAACAGGGTCACTGAAGCTTTCTTT. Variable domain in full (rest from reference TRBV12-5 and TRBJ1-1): DARVTQTPRHKVTEMGQEVTMRCQPILGHNTVFWYRQTMMQGLELLAYFRNRAPLDDSGMPKDRFSAEMPDATLATLKIQPSEPRDSAVYFCASGLVNRVTEAFFGQGTRLTVV.

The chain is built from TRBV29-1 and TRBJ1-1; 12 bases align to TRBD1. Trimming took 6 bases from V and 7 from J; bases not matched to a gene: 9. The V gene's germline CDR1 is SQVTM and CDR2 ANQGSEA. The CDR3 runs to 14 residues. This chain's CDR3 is CSVGTGQGAGEAFF. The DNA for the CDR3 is TGCAGCGTGGGAACGGGACAGGGGGCCGGTGAAGCTTTCTTT.

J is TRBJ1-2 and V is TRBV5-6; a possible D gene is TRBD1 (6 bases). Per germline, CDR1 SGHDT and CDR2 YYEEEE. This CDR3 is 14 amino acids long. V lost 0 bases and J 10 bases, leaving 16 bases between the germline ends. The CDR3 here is CASSLGQGNTAYTF. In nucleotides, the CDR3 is TGTGCCAGCAGCTTGGGTCAGGGGAACACCGCCTACACCTTC. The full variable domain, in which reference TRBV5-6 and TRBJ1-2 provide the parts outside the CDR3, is DAGVTQSPTHLIKTRGQQVTLRCSPKSGHDTVSWYQQALGQGPQFIFQYYEEEERQRGNFPDRFSGHQFPNYSSELNVNALLLGDSALYLCASSLGQGNTAYTFGSGTRLTVV.

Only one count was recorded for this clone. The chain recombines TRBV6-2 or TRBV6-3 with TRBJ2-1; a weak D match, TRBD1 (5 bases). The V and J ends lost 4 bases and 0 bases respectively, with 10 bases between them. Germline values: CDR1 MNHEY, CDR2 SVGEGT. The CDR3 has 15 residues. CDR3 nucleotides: TGTGCCAGCAGTTCCGGACAATCCTCCTACAATGAGCAGTTCTTC. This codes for CASSSGQSSYNEQFF.

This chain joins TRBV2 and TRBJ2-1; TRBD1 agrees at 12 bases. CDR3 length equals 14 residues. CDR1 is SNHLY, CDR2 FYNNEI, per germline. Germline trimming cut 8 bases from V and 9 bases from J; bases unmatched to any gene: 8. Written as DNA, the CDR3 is TGTGCCAGCGGTACGGGACAGGGGGCTTTTGAGCAGTTCTTC. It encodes CASGTGQGAFEQFF.

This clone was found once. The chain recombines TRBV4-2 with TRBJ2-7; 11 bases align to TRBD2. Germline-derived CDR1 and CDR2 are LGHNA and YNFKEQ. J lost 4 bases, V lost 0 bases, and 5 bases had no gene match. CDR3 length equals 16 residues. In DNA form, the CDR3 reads TGTGCCAGCAGCCAAGAAGCTAGCGGGAGGTTGTACGAGCAGTACTTC. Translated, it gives CASSQEASGRLYEQYF.

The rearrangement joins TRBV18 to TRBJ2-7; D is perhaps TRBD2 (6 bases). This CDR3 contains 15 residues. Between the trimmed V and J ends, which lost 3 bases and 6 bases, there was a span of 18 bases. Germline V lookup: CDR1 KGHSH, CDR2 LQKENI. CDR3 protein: CASSPGQGLTVEQYF. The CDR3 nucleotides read TGTGCCAGCTCACCCGGCCAGGGACTGACGGTCGAGCAGTACTTC.

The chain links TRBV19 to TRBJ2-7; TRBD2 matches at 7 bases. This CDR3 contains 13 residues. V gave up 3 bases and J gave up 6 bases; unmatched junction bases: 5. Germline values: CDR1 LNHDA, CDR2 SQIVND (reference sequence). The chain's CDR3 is CASSMGRAGEQYF. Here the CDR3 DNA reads TGTGCCAGTAGTATGGGGAGGGCAGGCGAGCAGTACTTC.

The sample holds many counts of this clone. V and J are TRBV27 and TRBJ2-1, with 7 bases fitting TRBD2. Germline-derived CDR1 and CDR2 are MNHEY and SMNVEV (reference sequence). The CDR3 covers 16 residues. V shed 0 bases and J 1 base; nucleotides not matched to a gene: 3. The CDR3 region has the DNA TGTGCCAGCAGTTTATCGCTACTAGCGTCCTACAATGAGCAGTTCTTC. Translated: CASSLSLLASYNEQFF.

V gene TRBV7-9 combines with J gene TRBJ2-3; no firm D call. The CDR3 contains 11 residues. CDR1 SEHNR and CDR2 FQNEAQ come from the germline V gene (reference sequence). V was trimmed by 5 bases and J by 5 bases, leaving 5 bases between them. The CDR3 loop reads CASSPIDTQYF. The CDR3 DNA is TGTGCCAGCAGCCCAATAGATACGCAGTATTTT.